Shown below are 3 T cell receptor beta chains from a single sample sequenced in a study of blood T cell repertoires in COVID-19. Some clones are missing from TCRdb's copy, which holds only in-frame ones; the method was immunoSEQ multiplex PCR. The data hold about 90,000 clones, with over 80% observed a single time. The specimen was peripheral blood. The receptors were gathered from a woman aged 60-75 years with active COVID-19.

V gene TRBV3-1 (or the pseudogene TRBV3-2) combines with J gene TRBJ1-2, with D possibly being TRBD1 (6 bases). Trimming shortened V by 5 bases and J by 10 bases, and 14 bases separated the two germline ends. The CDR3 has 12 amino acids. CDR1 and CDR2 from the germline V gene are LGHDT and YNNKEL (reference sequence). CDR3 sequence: CASSSGTSYYTF. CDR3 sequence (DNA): TGTGCCAGCAGCTCCGGGACATCATACTACACCTTC.

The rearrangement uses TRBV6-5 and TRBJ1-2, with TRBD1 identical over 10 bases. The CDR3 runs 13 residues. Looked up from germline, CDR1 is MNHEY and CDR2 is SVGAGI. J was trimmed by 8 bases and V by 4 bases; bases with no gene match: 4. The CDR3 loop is CASSSTGGNGYTF. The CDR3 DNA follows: TGTGCCAGCAGTTCGACAGGGGGCAACGGCTACACCTTC.

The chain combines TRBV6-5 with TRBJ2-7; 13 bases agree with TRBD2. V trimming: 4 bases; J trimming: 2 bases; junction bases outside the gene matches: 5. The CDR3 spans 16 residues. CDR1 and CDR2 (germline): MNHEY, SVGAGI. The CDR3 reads CASSWTSGGQTYEQYF. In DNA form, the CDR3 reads TGTGCCAGCAGTTGGACTAGCGGGGGCCAAACCTACGAGCAGTACTTC.